This T cell receptor beta chain was identified in a study of CD8 T cells in Susac syndrome. Purification of the CD8+ and CD4+ T cells relied on negative isolation, and TEMRA cells underwent FACS enrichment. A word on this clonotype: Its antigen is undetermined.

Study-level results: The study's TCR sequencing and HLA analysis covered a relatively small number of individuals, and the study acknowledged this.

Trimming shortened V by 6 bases and J by 12 bases, and 11 bases separated the two germline ends. Germline lookup yields CDR1 SNHLY and CDR2 FYNNEI. This CDR3 has 10 residues. RNA totalling roughly 0.45 to 1 ug underwent reverse transcription with random hexamers. The TCR beta CDR3 was amplified by immunoSEQ multiplex PCR across 54 Vbeta, 13 Jbeta. TCRdb analysed the immunoSEQ multiplex PCR reads with MiXCR anew, one entry per CDR3 protein. The sample lists a few hundred thousand distinct CDR3 sequences, 85% to 95% occurring once. Source material: CD4+ T cells from PBMCs. The chain has TRBV2 and TRBJ2-5; no definite D call. This clonotype was obtained from a human donor with multiple sclerosis. The CDR3 region has the DNA TGTGCCAGCAGCTTAGAAGGGAAGTACTTC. Translated, it gives CASSLEGKYF.